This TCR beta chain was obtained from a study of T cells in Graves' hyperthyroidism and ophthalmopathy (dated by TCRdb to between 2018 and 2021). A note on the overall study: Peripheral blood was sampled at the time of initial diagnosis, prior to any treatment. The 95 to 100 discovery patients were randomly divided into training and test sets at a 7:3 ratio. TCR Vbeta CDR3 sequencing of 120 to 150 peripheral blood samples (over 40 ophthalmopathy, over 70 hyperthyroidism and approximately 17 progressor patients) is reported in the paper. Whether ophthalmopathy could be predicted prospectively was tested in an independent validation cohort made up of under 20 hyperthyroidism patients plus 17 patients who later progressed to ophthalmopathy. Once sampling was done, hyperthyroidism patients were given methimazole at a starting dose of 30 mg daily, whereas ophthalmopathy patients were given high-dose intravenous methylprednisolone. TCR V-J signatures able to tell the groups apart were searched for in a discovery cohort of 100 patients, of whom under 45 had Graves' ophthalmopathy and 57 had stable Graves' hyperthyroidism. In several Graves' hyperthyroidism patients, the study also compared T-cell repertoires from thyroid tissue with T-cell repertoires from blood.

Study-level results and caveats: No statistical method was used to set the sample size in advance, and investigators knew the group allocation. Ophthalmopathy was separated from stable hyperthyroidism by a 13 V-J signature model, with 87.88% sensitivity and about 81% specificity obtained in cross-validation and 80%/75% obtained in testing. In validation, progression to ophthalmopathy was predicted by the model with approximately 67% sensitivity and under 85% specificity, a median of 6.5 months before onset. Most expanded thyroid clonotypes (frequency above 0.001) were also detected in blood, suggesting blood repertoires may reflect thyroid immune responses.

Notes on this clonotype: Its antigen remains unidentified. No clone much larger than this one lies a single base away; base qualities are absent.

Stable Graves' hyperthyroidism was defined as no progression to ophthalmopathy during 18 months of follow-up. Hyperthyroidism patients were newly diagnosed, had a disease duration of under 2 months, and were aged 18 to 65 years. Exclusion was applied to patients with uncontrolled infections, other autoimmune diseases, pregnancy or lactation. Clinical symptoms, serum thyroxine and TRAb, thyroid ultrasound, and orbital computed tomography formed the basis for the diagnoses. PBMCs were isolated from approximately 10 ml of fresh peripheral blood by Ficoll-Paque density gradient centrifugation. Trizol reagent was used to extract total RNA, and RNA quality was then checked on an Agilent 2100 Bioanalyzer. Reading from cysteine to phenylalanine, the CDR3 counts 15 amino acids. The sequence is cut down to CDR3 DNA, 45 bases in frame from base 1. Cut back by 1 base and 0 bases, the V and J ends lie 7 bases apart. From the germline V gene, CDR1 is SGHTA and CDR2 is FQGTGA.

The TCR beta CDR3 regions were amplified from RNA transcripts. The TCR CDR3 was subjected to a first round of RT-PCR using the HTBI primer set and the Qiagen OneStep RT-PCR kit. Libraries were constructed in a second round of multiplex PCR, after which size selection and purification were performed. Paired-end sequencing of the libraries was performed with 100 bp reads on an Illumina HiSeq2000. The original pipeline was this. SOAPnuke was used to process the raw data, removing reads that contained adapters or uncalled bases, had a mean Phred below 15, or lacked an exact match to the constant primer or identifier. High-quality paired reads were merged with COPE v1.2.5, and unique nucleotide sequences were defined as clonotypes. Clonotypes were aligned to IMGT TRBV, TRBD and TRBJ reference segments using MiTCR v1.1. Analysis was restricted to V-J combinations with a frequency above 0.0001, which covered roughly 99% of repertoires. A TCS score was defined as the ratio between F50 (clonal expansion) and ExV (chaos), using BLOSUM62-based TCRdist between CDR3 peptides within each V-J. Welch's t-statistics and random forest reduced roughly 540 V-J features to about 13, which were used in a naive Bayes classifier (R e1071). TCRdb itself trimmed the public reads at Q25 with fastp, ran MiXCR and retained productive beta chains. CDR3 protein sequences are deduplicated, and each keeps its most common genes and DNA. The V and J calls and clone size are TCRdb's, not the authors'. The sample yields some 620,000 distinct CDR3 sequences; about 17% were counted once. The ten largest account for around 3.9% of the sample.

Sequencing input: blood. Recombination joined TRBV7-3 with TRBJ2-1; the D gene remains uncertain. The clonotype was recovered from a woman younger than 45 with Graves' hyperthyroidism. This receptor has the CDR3 CASSLNPSSYNEQFF. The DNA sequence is TGTGCCAGCAGCTTAAACCCCTCCTCCTACAATGAGCAGTTCTTC.